This record looks at one T cell receptor (beta chain) sequence and its context. Its matching antigen is unknown. Bone marrow was sampled from every patient at the time of active disease. From about 400 ng of RNA, a library with molecular barcoded alpha/delta and beta/gamma adaptors was made. MiXCR, applied by TCRdb to the reads, yields one record per CDR3 protein. Of 85,000 to 100,000 distinct CDR3 sequences in the sample, approximately 21% were seen once. The data are from a study of read filtering for tumor transcriptome and immune sequencing. For the study at large: R-ISS stage counts were roughly eight for I, about 15 for II, six or seven for III. Whole-transcriptome libraries were prepared after DNase treatment.

Study-wide results and caveats: The sorted CD138-negative fraction was a mixed bone marrow immune population, not purified T cells.

Trimming removed 0 bases from V and 2 bases from J, with 7 bases in between. The CDR3 covers 14 residues. Germline-derived CDR1 and CDR2 are SGHRS and YFSETQ. This chain links TRBV5-1 with TRBJ2-3; no definite D call. The sequenced material came from a population of CD138-negative cells sorted from bone marrow. The sequence came from a donor aged 40 or older with multiple myeloma. CDR3 nucleotides: TGCGCCAGCAGCTTGGAGCAGGCCACAGATACGCAGTATTTT. Translated: CASSLEQATDTQYF. The full variable domain, in which reference TRBV5-1 and TRBJ2-3 provide the parts outside the CDR3, is KAGVTQTPRYLIKTRGQQVTLSCSPISGHRSVSWYQQTPGQGLQFLFEYFSETQRNKGNFPGRFSGRQFSNSRSEMNVSTLELGDSALYLCASSLEQATDTQYFGPGTRLTVL.